The TCR beta chain under discussion was sequenced for a study of early T cells in non-severe SARS-CoV-2 infection. Across the whole study: Chains stayed unpaired after sequencing of bulk RNA from unsorted whole blood.

Attached unique molecular identifiers marked individual cDNA molecules. MiXCR, run by TCRdb on the 5' RACE reads, gives a single entry per CDR3 protein. The data show roughly 54,000 distinct CDR3 sequences, around 5.6% seen once. CDR1 is DFQATT and CDR2 is SNEGSKA in the germline V gene (reference sequence). Trimming left V 3 bases short and J 6 bases short, with 9 bases between. This CDR3 has 11 residues. This clonotype was seen more than once but under ten times. What it recognizes is unknown. Study-wide results and limits: There was a bias toward anti-spike CD8 responses in VDJdb matching, which missed private and CD4 specificities.

V is TRBV20-1 and J is TRBJ2-7; D gene unclear. Sequencing was done on a sample of whole blood. The TCR was taken from an adult who was a healthcare worker with PCR-confirmed SARS-CoV-2 infection or an uninfected control (not recorded which). The CDR3 sequence is CSASLGIEQYF. DNA of the CDR3: TGCAGTGCTAGTTTGGGGATCGAGCAGTACTTC.